The rows below give T cell receptor beta chains drawn from one sample of a study of blood T cell repertoires in COVID-19. Produced via immunoSEQ multiplex PCR; TCRdb's table is partial and in-frame only. The table includes 400,000 or so clones, nearly 90% detected once. Sequenced input: PBMCs or T cells enriched from blood (not recorded which). The source is a woman aged 40 to 55 with acute COVID-19. Both conserved end residues are part of each CDR3. A D gene is named only where the DNA matches it firmly. The size of a clone is reported for some rows only, either as once, few or many, or as a class for expanded clones.

size	D	J	V	CDR3	DNA
-	TRBD2	TRBJ2-2	TRBV5-4	CASSLGSTRGAGELFF	TGTGCCAGCAGCTTGGGGTCTACTCGGGGGGCCGGGGAGCTGTTTTTT
-	TRBD1	TRBJ1-2	TRBV6-5	CASRAGTEWGYTF	TGTGCCAGCAGAGCCGGGACAGAGTGGGGCTACACCTTC
-	-	TRBJ1-6	TRBV6-5	CASSYSMEGPPPSLHF	TGTGCCAGCAGTTACTCGATGGAGGGTCCGCCGCCGTCCCTCCACTTT
-	TRBD1	TRBJ1-5	TRBV6-5	CASSRTGYSNQPQHF	TGTGCCAGCAGCCGGACAGGATATAGCAATCAGCCCCAGCATTTT
-	-	TRBJ1-2	TRBV19	CASSPWQGNPNSGYTF	TGTGCCAGTAGCCCGTGGCAGGGGAATCCGAATTCTGGCTACACCTTC
-	-	TRBJ1-2	TRBV7-9	CASSERGANYGYTF	TGTGCCAGCAGCGAACGTGGGGCCAACTATGGCTACACCTTC
once	-	TRBJ1-1	TRBV19	CASSIKGVEAFF	TGTGCCAGTAGTATTAAGGGGGTTGAAGCTTTCTTT
-	-	TRBJ1-5	TRBV7-2	CASSLVVRDQPQHF	TGTGCCAGCAGCTTAGTTGTCAGGGATCAGCCCCAGCATTTT
-	TRBD1	TRBJ1-2	TRBV2	CASSEDRGNYGYTF	TGTGCCAGCAGTGAGGACAGGGGGAACTATGGCTACACCTTC
-	TRBD1	TRBJ1-1	TRBV19	CASADRDSGLQAFF	TGTGCCAGTGCAGATAGGGACAGCGGGCTTCAAGCTTTCTTT
-	-	TRBJ1-5	TRBV29-1	CSVGFGEHQPQHF	TGCAGCGTTGGTTTCGGGGAACATCAGCCCCAGCATTTT
-	TRBD1	TRBJ1-4	TRBV5-6	CASSLGGQGPNEKLFF	TGTGCCAGCAGCTTGGGTGGACAGGGCCCTAATGAAAAACTGTTTTTT
-	TRBD2	TRBJ2-7	TRBV29-1	CSVEEAGVGYEQYF	TGCAGCGTTGAGGAAGCGGGGGTTGGTTACGAGCAGTACTTC
once	TRBD2	TRBJ2-5	TRBV5-4	CASSQDGLAGKTQYF	TGTGCCAGCAGCCAGGATGGACTAGCGGGGAAGACCCAGTACTTC
-	TRBD2	TRBJ2-5	TRBV6-1	CASSALTSGGYQETQYF	TGTGCCAGCAGTGCCCTCACTAGCGGGGGGTACCAAGAGACCCAGTACTTC
-	-	TRBJ1-1	TRBV7-9	CASSLDSRNTEAFF	TGTGCCAGCAGCTTGGACAGTAGGAACACTGAAGCTTTCTTT
once	-	TRBJ2-2	TRBV5-4	CASSLTPGELFF	TGTGCCAGCAGCTTGACACCCGGGGAGCTGTTTTTT
-	-	TRBJ1-2	TRBV15	CATSTPTLWPYGYTF	TGTGCCACCAGCACTCCGACTTTGTGGCCCTATGGCTACACCTTC
-	-	TRBJ1-2	TRBV10-3	CAINEGSYGYTF	TGTGCCATCAACGAGGGTTCCTATGGCTACACCTTC
-	-	TRBJ1-5	TRBV11-2	CASSPTGRENQPQHF	TGTGCCAGCAGCCCCACAGGGAGGGAAAATCAGCCCCAGCATTTT
-	-	TRBJ1-5	TRBV19	CASSIQGARSNQPQHF	TGTGCCAGTAGTATCCAGGGCGCGAGGAGCAATCAGCCCCAGCATTTT
-	-	TRBJ1-3	TRBV9	CASNSGDSSGNTIYF	TGTGCCAGCAACTCAGGGGATAGCTCTGGAAACACCATATATTTT
-	-	TRBJ1-1	TRBV9	CASSPPYVTEAFF	TGTGCCAGCAGCCCCCCCTACGTCACTGAAGCTTTCTTT
-	-	TRBJ1-3	TRBV30	CAWKRGYSGNTIYF	TGTGCCTGGAAGCGGGGTTACTCTGGAAACACCATATATTTT
-	-	TRBJ1-1	TRBV10-3	CAISESSMRNTEAFF	TGTGCCATCAGTGAGTCCTCCATGAGGAACACTGAAGCTTTCTTT
-	TRBD2	TRBJ2-3	TRBV6-5	CASKRGGTDTQYF	TGTGCCAGCAAGCGGGGGGGAACAGATACGCAGTATTTT
-	-	TRBJ1-6	TRBV5-6	CASSGGTNQLYNSPLHF	TGTGCCAGCAGCGGCGGGACCAACCAACTCTATAATTCACCCCTCCACTTT
-	TRBD1	TRBJ2-6	TRBV5-1	CASSLTGLSSWANVLTF	TGCGCCAGCAGCCTGACAGGGCTTTCCTCTTGGGCCAACGTCCTGACTTTC
-	TRBD1	TRBJ1-1	TRBV7-9	CASSLGGDRGSAEAFF	TGTGCCAGCAGCTTAGGAGGGGACAGGGGATCAGCTGAAGCTTTCTTT
-	-	TRBJ1-2	TRBV19	CASSTQPGALYGYTF	TGTGCCAGTAGTACACAACCTGGAGCCCTCTATGGCTACACCTTC
-	-	TRBJ1-1	TRBV19	CASSTLAPNTEAFF	TGTGCCAGTAGTACCTTGGCACCGAACACTGAAGCTTTCTTT
-	-	TRBJ1-6	TRBV4-2	CASSQEMRSSYNSPLHF	TGTGCCAGCAGCCAAGAAATGCGGAGCTCCTATAATTCACCCCTCCACTTT
-	TRBD1	TRBJ1-6	TRBV5-1	CASSLYRGTNSPLHF	TGCGCCAGCAGCTTGTACAGGGGAACGAATTCACCCCTCCACTTT
-	TRBD1	TRBJ1-4	TRBV7-9	CASSPGQVNEKLFF	TGTGCCAGCAGCCCTGGACAGGTTAATGAAAAACTGTTTTTT
-	-	TRBJ1-4	TRBV2	CASSPSVELHEKLFF	TGTGCCAGCAGTCCCAGCGTCGAACTTCATGAAAAACTGTTTTTT
-	-	TRBJ1-3	TRBV9	CASSVTGSSGNTIYF	TGTGCCAGCAGCGTGACGGGGAGCTCTGGAAACACCATATATTTT
-	-	TRBJ2-2	TRBV12-3/TRBV12-4	CASSRVSTGELFF	TGTGCCAGCAGCCGGGTTTCCACCGGGGAGCTGTTTTTT